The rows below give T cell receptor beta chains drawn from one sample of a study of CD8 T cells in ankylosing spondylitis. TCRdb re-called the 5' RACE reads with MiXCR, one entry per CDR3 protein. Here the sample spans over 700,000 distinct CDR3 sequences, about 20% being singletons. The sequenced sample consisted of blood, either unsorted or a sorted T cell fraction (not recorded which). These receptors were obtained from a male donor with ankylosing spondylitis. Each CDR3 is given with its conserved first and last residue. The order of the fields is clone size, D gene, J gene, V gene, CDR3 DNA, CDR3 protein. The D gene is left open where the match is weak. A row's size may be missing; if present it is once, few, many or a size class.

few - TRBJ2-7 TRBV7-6 TGTGCCAGCAGCTTAGTCTCAGGTTCCCCTTCCGAGCAGTACTTC CASSLVSGSPSEQYF
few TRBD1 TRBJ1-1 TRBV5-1 TGCGCCAGCAGCTTGGACGTTGGAGGGACAGGGAGGGACACTGAAGCTTTCTTT CASSLDVGGTGRDTEAFF
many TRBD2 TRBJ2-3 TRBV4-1 TGCGCCAGCAGCCCCGGACTAGCGGGAGTGACAGATACGCAGTATTTT CASSPGLAGVTDTQYF
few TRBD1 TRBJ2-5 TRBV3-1 TGTGCCAGCAGCCAATTGACAGGGCGGGAGACCCAGTACTTC CASSQLTGRETQYF
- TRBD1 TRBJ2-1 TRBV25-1 TGTGCCAGCAGTAAATGGGCCTACGGCAGGGGGCCCAGCAATGAGCAGTTCTTC CASSKWAYGRGPSNEQFF
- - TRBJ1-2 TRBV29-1 TGCAGCGTTGAACCCCCGGGACGGGGGTATGGCTACACCTTC CSVEPPGRGYGYTF
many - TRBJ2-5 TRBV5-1 TGTGCCAGCAGCTTAGGAGGACCGGGGGAGACCCAGTACTTC CASSLGGPGETQYF
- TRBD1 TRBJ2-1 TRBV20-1 TGCAGTGCACCCATACAGGGGAATTTCCACAATGAGCAGTTCTTC CSAPIQGNFHNEQFF
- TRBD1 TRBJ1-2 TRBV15 TGTGCCACGGCCCCAGACAGGGGGCCATATGGCTACACCTTC CATAPDRGPYGYTF
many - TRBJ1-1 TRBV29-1 TGCAGCGTTGAGGGAACCACTGAAGCTTTCTTT CSVEGTTEAFF
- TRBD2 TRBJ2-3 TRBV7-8 TGTGCCAGCAGCTCCGGACTAGCGGGGGTAGATACGCAGTATTTT CASSSGLAGVDTQYF
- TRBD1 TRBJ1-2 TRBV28 TGTGCCAGCAGAGAGCTGGGGACAGATTATAACTATGGCTACACCTTC CASRELGTDYNYGYTF
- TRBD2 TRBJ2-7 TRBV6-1 TGTGCCAGCGGGGGACTAGCGAGGTTCGAGCAGTACTTC CASGGLARFEQYF
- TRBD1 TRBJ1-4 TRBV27 TGTGCCAGCAGTCAAACAGGGGCTCATGAAAAACTGTTTTTT CASSQTGAHEKLFF
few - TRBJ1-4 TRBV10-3 TGTGCCATCAGTGAGTCGGCGGGGGTCGGTGAAAAACTGTTTTTT CAISESAGVGEKLFF
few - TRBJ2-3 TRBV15 TGTGCCACCAGCAGAGAGGGATCCCCCCAGGATACGCAGTATTTT CATSREGSPQDTQYF
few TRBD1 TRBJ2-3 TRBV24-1 TGTGCCACCAGTGATCCAGGGGGCGCCGGGGCAGATACGCAGTATTTT CATSDPGGAGADTQYF
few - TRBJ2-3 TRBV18 TGTGCCAGCGGCAAAGACAGAGTTTCAGGTTTTGCAGATACGCAGTATTTT CASGKDRVSGFADTQYF
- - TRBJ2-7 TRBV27 TGTGCCAGCAGGCGGACGGAGTCCTACGAGCAGTACTTC CASRRTESYEQYF
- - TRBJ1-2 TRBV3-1 TGTGCCAGCAGCCAAGATTTGAGGAGGGAGGATGGCTACACCTTC CASSQDLRREDGYTF
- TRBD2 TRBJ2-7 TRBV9 TGTGCCAGCAGCCCAGCAGTAGGGACTAGCGGCTCCTACGAGCAGTACTTC CASSPAVGTSGSYEQYF
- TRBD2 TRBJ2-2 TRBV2 TGTGCCAGCAGGCGCGGGACTAGTCTTACCGGGGAGCTGTTTTTT CASRRGTSLTGELFF
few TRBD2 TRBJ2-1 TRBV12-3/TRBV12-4 TGTGCCAGCACCCCAGGAGCGGGAGCCTACAATGAGCAGTTCTTC CASTPGAGAYNEQFF
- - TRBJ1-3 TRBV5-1 TGCGCCAGCAGCTTGCGACCGGGGTTGGAGGGAAACACCATATATTTT CASSLRPGLEGNTIYF
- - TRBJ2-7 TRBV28 TGTGCCAGCAGTTTAAGTGGCGGTTTGGAGCAGTACTTC CASSLSGGLEQYF
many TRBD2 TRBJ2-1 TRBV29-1 TGCAGCGTGACCGGGACTAGCTATTCCTACAATGAGCAGTTCTTC CSVTGTSYSYNEQFF
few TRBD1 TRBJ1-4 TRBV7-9 TGTGCCAGCAGCCTCGGACAGGGTGGGACTAATGAAAAACTGTTTTTT CASSLGQGGTNEKLFF
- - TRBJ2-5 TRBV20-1 TGCAGTGCTAGACTTCCGATTCGGGAGACCCAGTACTTC CSARLPIRETQYF
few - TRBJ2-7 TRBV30 TGTGCTCAGAGTGGCGGATTAGGCTCCTACGAGCAGTACTTC CAQSGGLGSYEQYF
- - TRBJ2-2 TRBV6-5 TGTGCCAGCAGTTACGCCCGGACACGAAACACCGGGGAGCTGTTTTTT CASSYARTRNTGELFF
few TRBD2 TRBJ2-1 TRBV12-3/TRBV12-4 TGTGCCAGCAGCGGACTAGCGGGAGTCCCCAATGAGCAGTTCTTC CASSGLAGVPNEQFF
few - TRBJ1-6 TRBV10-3 TGTGCCATCAGTGATTCGGGACGGAATAATTCACCCCTCCACTTT CAISDSGRNNSPLHF
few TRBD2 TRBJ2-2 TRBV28 TGTGCCAGCAGGTCACTAGCGGGAACTAACACCGGGGAGCTGTTTTTT CASRSLAGTNTGELFF
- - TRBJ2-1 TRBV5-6 TGTGCCAGCAGCCCAGTCGCCGTTGATTGGCACAATGAGCAGTTCTTC CASSPVAVDWHNEQFF
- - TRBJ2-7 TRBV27 TGTGCCAGCAGTTTGGGCGGGGTTATCTACGAGCAGTACTTC CASSLGGVIYEQYF
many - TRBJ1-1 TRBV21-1 TGTGCCAGCAGCGGGGGGCCCACTGAAGCTTTCTTT CASSGGPTEAFF
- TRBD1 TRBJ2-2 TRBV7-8 TGTGCCAGCAGCGACCCCGGGACAGGGGACACCGGGGAGCTGTTTTTT CASSDPGTGDTGELFF
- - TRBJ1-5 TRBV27 TGTGCCAGCGGGGAAAATAGTTACAATCAGCCCCAGCATTTT CASGENSYNQPQHF
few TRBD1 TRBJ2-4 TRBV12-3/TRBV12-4 TGTGCCAGCACCGATAACAGGGGTCGGGCCATTCAGTACTTC CASTDNRGRAIQYF
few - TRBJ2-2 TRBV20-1 TGCAGTGCTAGAGGGGGGGGGCCGGACACCGGGGAGCTGTTTTTT CSARGGGPDTGELFF
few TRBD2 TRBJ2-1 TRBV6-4 TGTGCCAGCAGTGACTCCCCAACTAGCGGCCCCTACAATGAGCAGTTCTTC CASSDSPTSGPYNEQFF
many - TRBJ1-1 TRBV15 TGTGCCACCAGCAGAGCGGTTCAGATGAACACTGAAGCTTTCTTT CATSRAVQMNTEAFF
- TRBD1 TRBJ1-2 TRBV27 TGTGCCAGCAGTTTATCCGGGGGACAGGGAAGTTGGGGCTACACCTTC CASSLSGGQGSWGYTF
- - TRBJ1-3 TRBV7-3 TGTGCCAGCAGCTCCCAGACTGGAAACACCATATATTTT CASSSQTGNTIYF
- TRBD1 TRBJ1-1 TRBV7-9 TGTGCCAGCACGAGACAGGGCACGAACACTGAAGCTTTCTTT CASTRQGTNTEAFF
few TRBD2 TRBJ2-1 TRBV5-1 TGCGCCAGCAGCGATGGGACTAGCGGACCCTCCTACAATGAGCAGTTCTTC CASSDGTSGPSYNEQFF
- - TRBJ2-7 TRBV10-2 TGCGCCAGCGAAGACGGACAGACCTACGAGCAGTACTTC CASEDGQTYEQYF
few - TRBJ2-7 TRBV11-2 TGTGCCAGCAGCCCGGGACTCACCGAGCAGTACTTC CASSPGLTEQYF
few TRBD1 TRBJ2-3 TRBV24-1 TGTGCCACCAGTGATGCCCGACAGGGACCATCTGATACGCAGTATTTT CATSDARQGPSDTQYF
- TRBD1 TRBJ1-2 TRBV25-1 TGTGCCAGCAGCCCATCGACAGGGTCGGATGGCTACACCTTC CASSPSTGSDGYTF
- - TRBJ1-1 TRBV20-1 TGCAGTGCAAGACAGGTTCTTGAAGCTTTCTTT CSARQVLEAFF
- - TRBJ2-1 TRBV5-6 TGTGCCAGCAGCTTGTTGGGCAGGGAGGCTGAGCAGTTCTTC CASSLLGREAEQFF